A single sample is the source of the 24 T cell receptor beta chains below, sequenced in a study of response to subunit inactivated influenza vaccine (dated by TCRdb to the late 2010s). Libraries were constructed by RT-PCR. The instrument was an Illumina HiSeq 2500. TCRdb trimmed public reads at Q25 via fastp, called clones via MiXCR and kept in-frame beta chains. CDR3 protein duplicates are merged, each entry listing the most common genes and DNA. The table for this sample lists 490,000 or so distinct CDR3 sequences; 7.5% to 8.5% of them were counted only once. In total, the top ten clones hold 10% to 15% of the sample. Material: PBMCs from blood, obtained about 24 months after vaccination. Every receptor here comes from a man between 50 and 69 years old who received an inactivated influenza vaccine. Donor details come from another sample of the same person, matched by shared clones.

This clonotype was picked up a small number of times. The chain uses TRBV6-1 and TRBJ2-7; D is unresolved. Germline CDR1 reads MNHNS; CDR2 reads SASEGT. The ends were cut back, 10 bases at V and 7 bases at J, with 20 bases in the middle. This CDR3 is built from 13 residues. The CDR3 coding sequence is TGTGCCACCATACGCGGCGGCCCTGGGGAGCAGTACTTC. Translation gives CATIRGGPGEQYF.

This clonotype was found many times. This rearrangement joins TRBV20-1 to TRBJ2-7; D remains ambiguous. This CDR3 spans 13 amino acids. Germline V gives CDR1 DFQATT, CDR2 SNEGSKA (reference sequence). Trimming took 4 bases from V and 2 from J, leaving 12 bases between them. CDR3 in amino acids: CSAIGPGPYEQYF. The CDR3 DNA follows: TGCAGTGCTATTGGTCCAGGCCCCTACGAGCAGTACTTC.

This clonotype was detected only a few times. The chain employs TRBV9 and TRBJ2-5; TRBD2 agrees at 7 bases. The CDR3 covers 16 residues. The V gene's germline CDR1 is SGDLS and CDR2 YYNGEE. Trimming took 0 bases from V and 2 from J; bases not matched to a gene: 7. The CDR3 sequence is CASSVGGLGRQETQYF. The CDR3 DNA reads TGTGCCAGCAGCGTAGGCGGACTAGGGAGGCAAGAGACCCAGTACTTC. Full variable domain (rest looked up from reference TRBV9 and TRBJ2-5): DSGVTQTPKHLITATGQRVTLRCSPRSGDLSVYWYQQSLDQGLQFLIQYYNGEERAKGNILERFSAQQFPDLHSELNLSSLELGDSALYFCASSVGGLGRQETQYFGPGTRLLVL.

V is TRBV2 and J is TRBJ1-1, with D possibly being TRBD1 (5 bases). V was trimmed by 8 bases and J by 5 bases, leaving 12 bases between them. Germline-derived CDR1 and CDR2 are SNHLY and FYNNEI. CDR3 size: 12 residues. The CDR3 spells CASWAGGTEAFF. The CDR3 region has the DNA TGTGCCAGCTGGGCCGGGGGGACTGAAGCTTTCTTT.

The chain carries TRBV30 and TRBJ2-3; D might be TRBD1 or TRBD2, each matching 5 bases. Deletions cut 4 bases from V and 10 bases from J, with 15 bases between. Germline assignment: CDR1 GTSNPN and CDR2 SVGIG (reference sequence). This CDR3 is built from 12 residues. The CDR3 region is CAWNPSEGSQYF. CDR3 in DNA: TGTGCCTGGAACCCCAGTGAGGGGTCGCAGTATTTT.

V and J are TRBV28 and TRBJ1-5; D remains ambiguous. The V end was cut by 3 bases, the J end by 3 bases, with 9 bases between. The CDR3 spans 14 residues. Germline V gives CDR1 MDHEN, CDR2 SYDVKM. The CDR3 nucleotides are TGTGCCAGCAGTTTTTCCGGTACCAATCAGCCCCAGCATTTT. Translation gives CASSFSGTNQPQHF.

Ten or more counts support this clonotype. V gene TRBV4-1 combines with J gene TRBJ1-2; a possible D gene is TRBD1 (6 bases). The length of the CDR3 is 15 residues. The germline V gene has CDR1 MGHRA and CDR2 YSYEKL. Trimming took 2 bases from V and 5 from J, leaving 15 bases between them. CDR3 DNA: TGCGCCAGCAGCCAATCCCCGGACAGTACTTATGGCTACACCTTC. This encodes CASSQSPDSTYGYTF.

CDR3 nucleotides: TGTGCCTGGAGTTATCCGGGCGAGCAGTACTTC. Its translation: CAWSYPGEQYF. The rearrangement joins TRBV30 to TRBJ2-7; no firm D call. The V end was cut by 2 bases, the J end by 6 bases, with 8 bases between. Germline CDR1 is GTSNPN and CDR2 is SVGIG (reference sequence). CDR3 size: 11 residues.

The CDR3 DNA reads as TGCAGCGTTGCGGCGGGGACCAACAATCAGCCCCAGCATTTT. This encodes CSVAAGTNNQPQHF. This sequence joins TRBV29-1 and TRBJ1-5, with D possibly matching TRBD1 (5 bases). This CDR3 contains 14 residues. Trimming removed 4 bases at V and 3 bases at J, with 13 bases between. The germline V gene has CDR1 SQVTM and CDR2 ANQGSEA.

This clonotype was found many times. This chain uses TRBV7-2 with TRBJ1-2; D gene unclear. Germline V gene sequence: CDR1 SGHTA, CDR2 FQGNSA. This CDR3 region has 14 residues. V lost 3 bases, J lost 8 bases, and 16 bases lay in between. Here the CDR3 reads CASSLGGYSGGYTF. In DNA form, the CDR3 reads TGTGCCAGCAGCTTGGGTGGTTACAGTGGGGGCTACACCTTC.

This clonotype turned up a few times. The V and J genes are TRBV29-1 and TRBJ2-3, with 9 bases lining up with TRBD1. CDR1 is SQVTM and CDR2 is ANQGSEA in the germline V gene. Trimming removed 4 bases from V and 4 bases from J; junction bases left unmatched: 3. The CDR3 loop spans 13 amino acids. The CDR3 protein is CSVVTGGPDTQYF. CDR3 bases: TGCAGCGTTGTAACAGGGGGCCCAGATACGCAGTATTTT.

The sample holds many counts of this clonotype. CDR3 sequence (DNA): TGCAGTGCTAGAGATATCAGAACTAGCGGCCGCTACGAGCAGTACTTC. Translated, it gives CSARDIRTSGRYEQYF. The V gene is TRBV20-1, the J gene TRBJ2-7; 8 bases match TRBD2. The trim removed 0 bases at V and 3 bases at J, leaving 10 bases unmatched. Germline V gene data show CDR1 as DFQATT and CDR2 as SNEGSKA (reference sequence). The CDR3 is 16 residues long.

In this sample, this clonotype turned up a few times. The V call is TRBV15, the J call TRBJ2-2; the D is unclear. The CDR3 has 14 amino acids. Germline V CDR1 and CDR2: LNHNV, YYDKDF (reference sequence). The V gene lost 5 bases and the J gene lost 6 bases, with 13 bases spanning the gap. The CDR3 protein is CATSPRYGPGELFF. The CDR3 DNA follows: TGTGCCACCAGCCCACGTTACGGGCCCGGGGAGCTGTTTTTT.

This clonotype appeared a few times. V and J are TRBV20-1 and TRBJ2-2; the D gene is possibly TRBD1 (5 bases). V shed 2 bases and J shed 6 bases, with 10 bases lying between them. The CDR3 sequence is 13 residues long. From germline, CDR1 is DFQATT and CDR2 SNEGSKA (reference sequence). This chain's CDR3 is CSARHRFSGELFF. The CDR3 DNA sequence: TGCAGTGCTAGACACAGGTTCTCCGGGGAGCTGTTTTTT.

V and J are TRBV6-6 and TRBJ2-1; D gene ambiguous. The V end was cut by 5 bases, the J end by 5 bases, with 10 bases between. The germline CDR1 and CDR2 sequences are MNHNY and SVGAGI (reference sequence). The CDR3 runs to 13 residues. The CDR3, as DNA: TGTGCCAGCAGTCCCTCCTCGCACAATGAGCAGTTCTTC. Translated, it gives CASSPSSHNEQFF.

This clonotype was counted only a few times. The chain joins TRBV3-1 to TRBJ2-1; no reliable D call. V was shortened by 2 bases and J by 6 bases, with 14 bases between the two germline ends. Germline values: CDR1 LGHDT, CDR2 YNNKEL (reference sequence). The CDR3 sequence is 15 residues long. The CDR3 DNA sequence: TGTGCCAGCAGCCAATTCCCCCCGGACCGCAATGAGCAGTTCTTC. Protein sequence: CASSQFPPDRNEQFF.

The chain links TRBV29-1 to TRBJ2-4; no clear D gene. The V gene's germline CDR1 is SQVTM and CDR2 ANQGSEA. This CDR3 region has 14 residues. V was pared by 4 bases and J by 2 bases, with 12 bases between. As DNA, the CDR3 is TGCAGCGTTGCTGCCAGTAATACCAAAAACATTCAGTACTTC. It codes for CSVAASNTKNIQYF.

This clonotype was observed many times. The V and J genes are TRBV10-3 and TRBJ2-7; the D gene could be TRBD1 or TRBD2 (5 bases each). Germline values: CDR1 ENHRY, CDR2 SYGVKD. The CDR3 extends over 13 amino acids. Trimming removed 4 bases at V and 3 bases at J, with 10 bases between. CDR3: CAISGIGGYEQYF. In nucleotides, the CDR3 is TGTGCCATCAGTGGCATTGGGGGCTACGAGCAGTACTTC.

This clonotype turned up a few times. This chain links TRBV5-5 with TRBJ2-5; 8 bases are shared with TRBD2. V was pared by 4 bases and J by 5 bases, with 13 bases of the junction left unmatched. Germline V gene data show CDR1 as SGHKS and CDR2 as YYEKEE (reference sequence). This CDR3 comprises 16 residues. The CDR3 sequence: CASSLSASGRAETQYF. DNA for the CDR3: TGTGCCAGCAGCCTGTCGGCGTCCGGGAGGGCTGAGACCCAGTACTTC.

The J gene is TRBJ1-1, the V gene TRBV6-6; 8 nucleotides match TRBD1. The germline gives CDR1 MNHNY, CDR2 SVGAGI (reference sequence). J lost 1 base, V lost 6 bases, and 1 base had no gene match. The CDR3 totals 13 residues. CDR3 amino acids: CASRGQANTEAFF. CDR3 bases: TGTGCCAGCAGGGGACAGGCGAACACTGAAGCTTTCTTT.

The chain joins TRBV4-1 to TRBJ2-1, with 8 bases identical to TRBD2. Germline CDR1 MGHRA, CDR2 YSYEKL. CDR3 length: 21 residues. Trimming cost V 1 base and J 3 bases; bases outside gene matches: 20. The CDR3 region has the DNA TGCGCCAGCAGCCAAGCCCTGAGTGCTAGCGGGTTGGTCGGTATCTACAATGAGCAGTTCTTC. The encoded protein is CASSQALSASGLVGIYNEQFF.

Concerning this clonotype itself: This may be a read error, as it is one base from a much larger clone. The rearrangement joins TRBV20-1 to TRBJ2-7; tentative D call: TRBD2 (6 bases). Germline CDR1 DFQATT, CDR2 SNEGSKA (reference sequence). The CDR3 totals 14 residues. The CDR3 spells CSARDGTSLYEQNF. CDR3 bases: TGCAGTGCTAGAGATGGGACTTCCCTTTACGAGCAGAACTTC.

In this sample, this clonotype turned up many times. The chain recombines TRBV25-1 with TRBJ2-5; 10 nucleotides align to TRBD2. V was pared by 1 base and J by 4 bases, with 6 bases of the junction left unmatched. The CDR3 loop spans 16 amino acids. Per germline, CDR1 MGHDK and CDR2 SYGVNS. The CDR3 DNA reads as TGTGCCAGCAGTGAATTGTTCGCTAGCGGGAGAGAGACCCAGTACTTC. Translation: CASSELFASGRETQYF.

This clonotype was seen repeatedly, ten times or more. The chain joins TRBV20-1 to TRBJ2-5, with D unresolved. This CDR3 comprises 10 residues. Germline CDR1 is DFQATT and CDR2 is SNEGSKA (reference sequence). V shed 4 bases and J shed 5 bases, with 5 bases lying between them. CDR3 sequence (DNA): TGCAGTGCTAAGAGGGAGACCCAGTACTTC. Residues: CSAKRETQYF.